This T cell receptor beta chain was sequenced in a study of T cell changes during pregnancy in multiple sclerosis. Between the trimmed V and J ends, which lost 1 base and 1 base, there was a span of 7 bases. The CDR3 has 15 residues. The germline CDR1 and CDR2 sequences are LNHDA and SQIVND (reference sequence). Measured with immunoSEQ multiplex PCR; TCRdb has only the in-frame clones, and not every one. The profile covers 44,000 or so clones, with more than 75% appearing a single time and about 6.3% taken by the ten largest. The clonotype comes from a female donor in good health, enrolled as a control in a pregnancy study. This chain links TRBV19 with TRBJ2-2; D unresolved. The source was CD8+ T cells from peripheral blood mononuclear cells, collected after pregnancy. This CDR3 reads CASSIGRLNTGELFF. The CDR3 bases are TGTGCCAGTAGTATAGGCAGGTTGAACACCGGGGAGCTGTTTTTT.